This is a list of T cell receptor beta chains from one sample in a study of blood T cell repertoires in COVID-19. Produced via immunoSEQ multiplex PCR; TCRdb's table is partial and in-frame only. The table records tens of thousands of clones, about three quarters of them present only once. Sequenced: peripheral blood. These receptors originate from a human donor in a cohort sampled during active COVID-19. CDR3s include the opening cysteine and the closing phenylalanine or tryptophan. D genes are given only for firm matches. Clone size is shown for a subset of rows, as once, few, many or a class of expanded clone.

d_call | j_call | v_call | clone_size | cdr3_aa | cdr3_nt
. | TRBJ1-6 | TRBV18 | . | CASSQRQDNNSPLHF | TGTGCCAGCTCCCAAAGACAGGACAATAATTCACCCCTCCACTTT
TRBD2 | TRBJ2-6 | TRBV28 | . | CASIPGGESSGANVLTF | TGTGCCAGCATCCCTGGGGGGGAGAGCTCTGGGGCCAACGTCCTGACTTTC
TRBD1 | TRBJ2-2 | TRBV27 | . | CASSKDRGRFTGELFF | TGTGCCAGCAGTAAGGACAGGGGTCGTTTTACCGGGGAGCTGTTTTTT
. | TRBJ2-1 | TRBV5-8 | . | CASSLSGAILLNEQFF | TGTGCCAGCAGCTTGTCCGGAGCCATCCTCCTCAATGAGCAGTTCTTC
TRBD2 | TRBJ2-6 | TRBV7-9 | . | CASSPTLAGDSGANVLTF | TGTGCCAGCAGCCCAACACTAGCGGGAGACTCTGGGGCCAACGTCCTGACTTTC
. | TRBJ1-5 | TRBV3-1/TRBV3-2 | few | CASSPPGRGLLQPQHF | TGTGCCAGCAGCCCCCCAGGCCGGGGACTCCTACAGCCCCAGCATTTT
. | TRBJ1-4 | TRBV20-1 | . | CSASGGETNEKLFF | TGCAGTGCTAGTGGAGGTGAAACTAATGAAAAACTGTTTTTT
. | TRBJ2-3 | TRBV24-1 | . | CATSDQQGTSTDTQYF | TGTGCCACCAGTGACCAACAGGGCACTAGCACAGATACGCAGTATTTT
TRBD1 | TRBJ1-2 | TRBV2 | . | CASSEDGQGYGYTF | TGTGCCAGCAGTGAAGATGGACAGGGCTATGGCTACACCTTC
TRBD2 | TRBJ2-7 | TRBV7-2 | few | CASSLAASGYEQYF | TGTGCCAGCAGCTTAGCTGCTAGCGGGTACGAGCAGTACTTC
. | TRBJ2-3 | TRBV15 | . | CATSLAPADTQYF | TGTGCCACCAGCTTAGCGCCGGCAGATACGCAGTATTTT
TRBD1 | TRBJ1-2 | TRBV16 | . | CASSKQGGKVYGYTF | TGTGCCAGCAGCAAACAGGGGGGTAAAGTCTATGGCTACACCTTC
TRBD2 | TRBJ2-1 | TRBV19 | once | CASTLGTSGSNEQFF | TGTGCCAGTACCCTCGGGACTAGCGGGAGCAATGAGCAGTTCTTC
. | TRBJ2-6 | TRBV19 | . | CASNMDWNSGANVLTF | TGTGCCAGTAATATGGACTGGAACTCTGGGGCCAACGTCCTGACTTTC
. | TRBJ1-1 | TRBV7-8 | . | CASSFVRQGSTEAFF | TGTGCCAGCAGCTTCGTCAGGCAGGGTTCCACTGAAGCTTTCTTT
TRBD2 | TRBJ2-7 | TRBV9 | . | CASSVGLAGTYEQYF | TGTGCCAGCAGCGTAGGGCTAGCGGGGACCTACGAGCAGTACTTC
TRBD2 | TRBJ2-7 | TRBV19 | . | CASSGRSYEQYF | TGTGCCAGTAGCGGGAGGTCCTACGAGCAGTACTTC
TRBD1 | TRBJ1-6 | TRBV28 | . | CASRTGGQGNSPLHF | TGTGCCAGCAGAACCGGTGGACAGGGGAATTCACCCCTCCACTTT
. | TRBJ1-2 | TRBV28 | few | CATPKAGIDGYTF | TGTGCCACCCCGAAGGCAGGGATAGATGGCTACACCTTC
TRBD1 | TRBJ2-2 | TRBV2 | . | CASSPLYRGSLTGELFF | TGTGCCAGCAGTCCATTATACAGGGGAAGTTTGACCGGGGAGCTGTTTTTT
. | TRBJ1-3 | TRBV10-3 | . | CAISEKGKTNTIYF | TGTGCCATCAGTGAGAAGGGGAAGACAAACACCATATATTTT
TRBD2 | TRBJ2-2 | TRBV18 | . | CASSPAAGASTGELFF | TGTGCCAGCTCCCCAGCAGCGGGAGCGAGCACCGGGGAGCTGTTTTTT
TRBD2 | TRBJ2-7 | TRBV28 | . | CASRYYSGSSYEQYF | TGTGCCAGCAGATATTATAGCGGGAGCTCCTACGAGCAGTACTTC
TRBD1 | TRBJ1-6 | TRBV28 | . | CASSSLTRGRGPNSPLHF | TGTGCCAGCAGTTCATTGACCAGGGGGCGCGGACCCAATTCACCCCTCCACTTT
TRBD1 | TRBJ2-7 | TRBV6-5 | . | CASDGTGFSEQYF | TGTGCCAGCGATGGGACAGGGTTTAGCGAGCAGTACTTC
. | TRBJ1-1 | TRBV6-6 | . | CASSPPRGMNTEAFF | TGTGCCAGCAGCCCCCCGCGGGGTATGAACACTGAAGCTTTCTTT
. | TRBJ1-5 | TRBV28 | . | CASNGEPSNQPQHF | TGTGCCAGCAACGGGGAGCCGAGCAATCAGCCCCAGCATTTT
TRBD2 | TRBJ2-5 | TRBV27 | . | CASSLSGTSGGETQYF | TGTGCCAGCAGTTTATCCGGGACTAGCGGAGGAGAGACCCAGTACTTC
TRBD1 | TRBJ1-6 | TRBV5-1 | . | CASSFNRGLNSPLHF | TGCGCCAGCAGCTTCAACAGGGGGTTGAATTCACCCCTCCACTTT
. | TRBJ1-6 | TRBV14 | . | CASSARVTDSPLHF | TGTGCCAGCAGCGCACGAGTCACGGATTCACCCCTCCACTTT
. | TRBJ2-3 | TRBV4-1 | . | CASSQEARVTDTQYF | TGCGCCAGCAGCCAAGAGGCCAGGGTTACAGATACGCAGTATTTT
TRBD1 | TRBJ2-2 | TRBV28 | . | CASSRPGQGSTGELFF | TGTGCCAGCAGCCGGCCGGGACAGGGCAGCACCGGGGAGCTGTTTTTT
TRBD1 | TRBJ1-2 | TRBV6-5 | . | CASSYTGTGIGYTF | TGTGCCAGCAGTTATACCGGGACAGGTATTGGCTACACCTTC
. | TRBJ1-6 | TRBV28 | few | CASSEGRGVNSPLHF | TGTGCCAGCAGTGAGGGGCGGGGGGTAAACTCACCCCTCCACTTT
TRBD2 | TRBJ2-3 | TRBV29-1 | . | CSVGVAGDTQYF | TGCAGCGTTGGGGTAGCGGGTGATACGCAGTATTTT
TRBD2 | TRBJ2-1 | TRBV7-3 | . | CASSLYRTSGYNEQFF | TGTGCCAGCAGCTTATATCGGACTAGCGGCTACAATGAGCAGTTCTTC
. | TRBJ2-3 | TRBV4-1 | few | CASSQDGAGVTDTQYF | TGCGCCAGCAGCCAAGATGGGGCAGGGGTGACAGATACGCAGTATTTT
TRBD2 | TRBJ2-1 | TRBV7-3 | . | CASSLTPGGRANEQFF | TGTGCCAGCAGCTTAACCCCGGGAGGGCGAGCCAATGAGCAGTTCTTC
. | TRBJ1-2 | TRBV10-1 | . | CASTPGGWGRLDGYTF | TGCGCCAGCACCCCTGGGGGTTGGGGGCGCCTCGATGGCTACACCTTC
. | TRBJ2-7 | TRBV18 | . | CASSKRRVNRAYEQYF | TGTGCCAGCTCAAAGAGGCGGGTAAACAGAGCTTACGAGCAGTACTTC
. | TRBJ2-1 | TRBV18 | . | CASSAALASIYNEQFF | TGTGCCAGCTCAGCAGCTTTGGCTAGCATATACAATGAGCAGTTCTTC
. | TRBJ2-3 | TRBV2 | . | CASSRWGEDTQYF | TGTGCCAGCAGTAGGTGGGGGGAAGATACGCAGTATTTT
TRBD1 | TRBJ2-3 | TRBV28 | . | CASSQFGTATGTDTQYF | TGTGCCAGCAGCCAATTTGGGACAGCCACTGGCACAGATACGCAGTATTTT
. | TRBJ2-7 | TRBV6-5 | . | CASHTGSEQYF | TGTGCCAGCCATACAGGGTCCGAGCAGTACTTC